These 13 T cell receptor beta chains came from one sample sequenced in a study of blood T cells in healthy people across ages. The second PCR ran about 6 to 11 cycles with a sample-barcoded 5' primer and J-beta primers. TCRdb re-analysed the 5' RACE reads in MiXCR, keeping a single row per CDR3 protein. The data contain 600,000 to 800,000 distinct CDR3 sequences, around a fifth of them singletons. Material: blood. These receptors all stem from a man in his 70s in good health.

This clonotype occurred many times. The V and J genes are TRBV28 and TRBJ2-1; 8 bases align to TRBD2. J was trimmed by 8 bases and V by 4 bases; bases with no gene match: 7. The CDR3 covers 14 residues. From germline, CDR1 is MDHEN and CDR2 SYDVKM. The CDR3 reads CASSSRGLEDEQFF. In DNA form, the CDR3 reads TGTGCCAGCAGTTCACGGGGACTAGAGGATGAGCAGTTCTTC.

The chain carries TRBV3-1 and TRBJ2-1, with D perhaps TRBD1 (6 bases). CDR3 length: 14 residues. With 3 bases removed from V and 5 bases from J, the gap between germline ends came to 11 bases. CDR1 and CDR2 (germline): LGHDT, YNNKEL (reference sequence). CDR3: CASSHQGWDNEQFF. CDR3 DNA: TGTGCCAGCAGCCACCAGGGGTGGGACAATGAGCAGTTCTTC.

This chain uses TRBV5-1 with TRBJ1-4; the D gene is possibly TRBD1 (5 bases). The CDR3 sequence is 16 residues long. V shed 0 bases and J shed 0 bases, with 9 bases lying between them. CDR1 and CDR2 from the germline V gene are SGHRS and YFSETQ. DNA of the CDR3: TGCGCCAGCAGCTTGGGGACACTTGCAACTAATGAAAAACTGTTTTTT. Translation gives CASSLGTLATNEKLFF.

There are a few counts of this clonotype. V usage is TRBV3-1 and J usage is TRBJ2-1; TRBD2 might be the D (7 bases). Per the germline V gene, CDR1 is LGHDT and CDR2 is YNNKEL (reference sequence). The V end was cut by 4 bases, the J end by 8 bases, with 12 bases between. The CDR3 runs 13 residues. CDR3 in amino acids: CASSRRGGDEQFF. CDR3 DNA: TGTGCCAGCAGCCGGAGGGGGGGCGATGAGCAGTTCTTC.

The chain combines TRBV20-1 with TRBJ2-5; D might be TRBD2 (5 bases). This CDR3 spans 13 amino acids. Trimming shortened V by 7 bases and J by 2 bases, and 14 bases separated the two germline ends. Germline values: CDR1 DFQATT, CDR2 SNEGSKA (reference sequence). CDR3 in DNA: TGCAGTGTTATAGGACCGGGACAAGAGACCCAGTACTTC. This encodes CSVIGPGQETQYF.

This chain connects TRBV10-3 to TRBJ2-7, with 11 nucleotides matching TRBD1. Germline assignment: CDR1 ENHRY and CDR2 SYGVKD. J lost 5 bases, V lost 4 bases, and 7 bases had no gene match. This CDR3 region has 15 residues. CDR3 region: CAISAGQGAFDEQYF. The CDR3 DNA reads as TGTGCCATCAGTGCTGGACAGGGGGCTTTCGACGAGCAGTACTTC.

The chain recombines TRBV6-5 with TRBJ1-1, with 9 bases identical to TRBD1. Germline CDR1 is MNHEY and CDR2 is SVGAGI. V gave up 6 bases and J gave up 2 bases; unmatched junction bases: 4. The CDR3 consists of 14 residues. The CDR3 DNA reads as TGTGCCAGCAGACGACAGGGGGGTAACACTGAAGCTTTCTTT. Translating gives CASRRQGGNTEAFF.

The sample holds many counts of this clonotype. The chain is built from TRBV6-5 and TRBJ2-1; D gene uncertain. Germline V lookup: CDR1 MNHEY, CDR2 SVGAGI. The CDR3 length is 15 residues. V lost 4 bases and J 0 bases, leaving 10 bases between the germline ends. The CDR3 coding sequence is TGTGCCAGCAGTTCGACCGTGAGCTCCTACAATGAGCAGTTCTTC. This codes for CASSSTVSSYNEQFF.

This clonotype showed up just a few times. The CDR3 loop reads CASSWASGNEQFF. The CDR3 DNA is TGTGCCAGTTCCTGGGCTAGCGGCAATGAGCAGTTCTTC. The rearrangement links TRBV7-9 to TRBJ2-5, with 7 bases fitting TRBD2. The J call may not be correct, given that the DNA end is closer to TRBJ2-1. Germline-derived CDR1 and CDR2 are SEHNR and FQNEAQ (reference sequence). The CDR3 runs 13 residues.

The chain couples TRBV27 to TRBJ1-2; tentatively, D is TRBD1 (5 bases). The CDR3 contains 14 residues. Looked up from germline, CDR1 is MNHEY and CDR2 is SMNVEV (reference sequence). V lost 3 bases, J lost 5 bases, and 13 bases lay in between. CDR3 nucleotides: TGTGCCAGCAGTTTTTTGAGGGACCCTTATGGCTACACCTTC. It yields the protein CASSFLRDPYGYTF.

On this clonotype itself: The junction departs from the called germline gene at one end, perhaps through a read error. The chain employs TRBV7-6 and TRBJ2-4, with D possibly matching TRBD2 (5 bases). Germline CDR1 and CDR2: SGHVS and FNYEAQ. The length of the CDR3 is 13 residues. CDR3 DNA: TGTGCCAACAGCCCAAAGACCGAGGGCATTCAGTACTTC. Protein sequence: CANSPKTEGIQYF. Supplemented by reference TRBV7-6 and TRBJ2-4, the full variable domain reads GAGVSQSPRYKVTKRGQDVALRCDPISGHVSLYWYRQALGQGPEFLTYFNYEAQQDKSGLPNDRFSAERPEGSISTLTIQRTEQRDSAMYRCANSPKTEGIQYFGAGTRLSVL.

This clonotype was picked up a small number of times. The chain links TRBV6-6 to TRBJ1-1, with D possibly matching TRBD1 (5 bases). The germline V and J ends were trimmed by 0 bases and 3 bases, with 11 bases remaining between them. This CDR3 has 15 residues. Germline V lookup: CDR1 MNHNY, CDR2 SVGAGI (reference sequence). CDR3 coding DNA: TGTGCCAGCAGTTACTCATGGGGGAGAGACACTGAAGCTTTCTTT. Its translation is CASSYSWGRDTEAFF.

This clonotype came up a few times. The V call is TRBV19, the J call TRBJ2-6; D is undetermined. The germline gives CDR1 LNHDA, CDR2 SQIVND (reference sequence). The CDR3 contains 15 residues. V shed 8 bases and J shed 2 bases, with 13 bases lying between them. The CDR3 DNA follows: TGTGCCAGTGGCATAGGGAACCCTGGGGCCAACGTCCTGACTTTC. This codes for CASGIGNPGANVLTF.